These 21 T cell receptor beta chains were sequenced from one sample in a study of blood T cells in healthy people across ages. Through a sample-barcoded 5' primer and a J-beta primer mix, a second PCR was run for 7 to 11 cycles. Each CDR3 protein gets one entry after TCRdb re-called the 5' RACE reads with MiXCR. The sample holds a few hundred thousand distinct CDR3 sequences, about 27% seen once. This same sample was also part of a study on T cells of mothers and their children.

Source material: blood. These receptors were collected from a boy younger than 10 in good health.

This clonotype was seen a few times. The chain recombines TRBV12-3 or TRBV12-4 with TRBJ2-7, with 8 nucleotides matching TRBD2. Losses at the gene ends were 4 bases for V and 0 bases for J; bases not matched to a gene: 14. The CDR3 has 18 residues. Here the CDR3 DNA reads TGTGCCAGCAGTTCTGAAGGTGGCGGGGGGCATTCCTCCTACGAGCAGTACTTC. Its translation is CASSSEGGGGHSSYEQYF.

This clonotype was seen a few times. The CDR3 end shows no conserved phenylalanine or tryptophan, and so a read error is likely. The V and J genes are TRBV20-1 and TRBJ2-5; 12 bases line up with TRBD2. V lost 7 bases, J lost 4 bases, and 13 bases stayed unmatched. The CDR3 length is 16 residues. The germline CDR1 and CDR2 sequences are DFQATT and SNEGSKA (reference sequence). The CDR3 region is CSVGWLAGGPGETQYL. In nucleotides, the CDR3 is TGCAGTGTGGGGTGGCTAGCGGGAGGGCCAGGAGAGACCCAGTACCTC.

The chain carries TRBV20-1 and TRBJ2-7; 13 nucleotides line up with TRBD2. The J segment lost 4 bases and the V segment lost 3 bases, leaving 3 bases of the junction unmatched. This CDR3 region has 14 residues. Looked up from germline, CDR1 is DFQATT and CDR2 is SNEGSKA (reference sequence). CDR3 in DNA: TGCAGTGCTAGGACTAGCGGGAGGACTTACGAGCAGTACTTC. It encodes CSARTSGRTYEQYF.

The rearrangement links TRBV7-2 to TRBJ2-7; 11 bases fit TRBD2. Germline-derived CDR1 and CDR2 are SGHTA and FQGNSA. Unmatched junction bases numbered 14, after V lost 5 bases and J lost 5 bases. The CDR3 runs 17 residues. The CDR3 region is CASSQRLAGGGFHEQYF. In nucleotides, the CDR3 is TGTGCCAGCAGCCAGAGGCTAGCGGGAGGAGGGTTCCACGAGCAGTACTTC. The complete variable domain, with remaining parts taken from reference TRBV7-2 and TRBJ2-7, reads GAGVSQSPSNKVTEKGKDVELRCDPISGHTALYWYRQSLGQGLEFLIYFQGNSAPDKSGLPSDRFSAERTGGSVSTLTIQRTQQEDSAVYLCASSQRLAGGGFHEQYFGPGTRLTVT.

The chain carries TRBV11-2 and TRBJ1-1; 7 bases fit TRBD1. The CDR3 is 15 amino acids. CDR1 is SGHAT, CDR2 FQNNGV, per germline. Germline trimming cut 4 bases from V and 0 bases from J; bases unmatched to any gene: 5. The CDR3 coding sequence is TGTGCCAGCAGCTCCGACAGGGATTTGAACACTGAAGCTTTCTTT. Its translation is CASSSDRDLNTEAFF.

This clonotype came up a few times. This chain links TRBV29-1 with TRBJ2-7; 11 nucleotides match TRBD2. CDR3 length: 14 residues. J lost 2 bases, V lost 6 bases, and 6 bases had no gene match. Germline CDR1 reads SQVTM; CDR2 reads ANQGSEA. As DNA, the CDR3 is TGCAGCGTGGCCTCGGGACTAGCGGCCTACGAGCAGTACTTC. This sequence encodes CSVASGLAAYEQYF.

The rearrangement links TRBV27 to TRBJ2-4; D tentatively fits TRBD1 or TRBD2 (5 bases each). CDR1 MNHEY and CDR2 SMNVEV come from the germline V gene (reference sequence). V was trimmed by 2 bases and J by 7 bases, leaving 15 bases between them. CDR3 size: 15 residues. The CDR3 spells CASSLRPPWGNIQYF. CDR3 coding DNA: TGTGCCAGCAGTTTACGGCCACCATGGGGGAACATTCAGTACTTC.

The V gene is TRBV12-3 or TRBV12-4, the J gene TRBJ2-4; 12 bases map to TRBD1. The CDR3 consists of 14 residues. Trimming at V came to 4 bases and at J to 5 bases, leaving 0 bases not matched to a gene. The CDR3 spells CASSWDRGQNIQYF. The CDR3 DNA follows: TGTGCCAGCAGTTGGGACAGGGGGCAAAACATTCAGTACTTC.

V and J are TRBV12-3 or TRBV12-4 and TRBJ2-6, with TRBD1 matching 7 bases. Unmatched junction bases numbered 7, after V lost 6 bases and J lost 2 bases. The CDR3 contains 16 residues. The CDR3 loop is CASSFPTGAGANVLTF. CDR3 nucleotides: TGTGCCAGCAGCTTCCCAACAGGGGCTGGGGCCAACGTCCTGACTTTC.

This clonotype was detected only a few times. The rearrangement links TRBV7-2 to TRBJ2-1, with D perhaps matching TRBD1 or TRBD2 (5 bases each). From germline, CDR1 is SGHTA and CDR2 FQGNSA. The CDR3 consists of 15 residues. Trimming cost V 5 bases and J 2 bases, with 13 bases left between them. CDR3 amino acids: CASSSSGATYNEQFF. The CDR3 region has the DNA TGTGCCAGCAGCAGCTCCGGGGCTACCTACAATGAGCAGTTCTTC.

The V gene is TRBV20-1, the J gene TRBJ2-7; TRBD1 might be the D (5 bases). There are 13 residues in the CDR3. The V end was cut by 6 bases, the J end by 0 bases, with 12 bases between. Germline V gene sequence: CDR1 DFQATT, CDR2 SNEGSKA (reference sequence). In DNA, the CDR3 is TGCAGTGCGCTGCCAACAGGCTCCTACGAGCAGTACTTC. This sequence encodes CSALPTGSYEQYF.

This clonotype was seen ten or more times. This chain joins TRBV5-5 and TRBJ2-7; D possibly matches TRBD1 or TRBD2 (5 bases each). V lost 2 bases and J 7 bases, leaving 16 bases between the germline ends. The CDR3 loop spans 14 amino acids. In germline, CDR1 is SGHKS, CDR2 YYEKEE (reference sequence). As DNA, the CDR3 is TGTGCCAGCAGCTTTGAGGGGTCGCCGGGAGAGCAGTACTTC. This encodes CASSFEGSPGEQYF.

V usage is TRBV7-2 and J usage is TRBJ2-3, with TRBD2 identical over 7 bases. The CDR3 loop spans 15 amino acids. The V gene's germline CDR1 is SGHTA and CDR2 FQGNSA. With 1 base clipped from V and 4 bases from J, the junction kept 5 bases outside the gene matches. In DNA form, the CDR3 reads TGTGCCAGCAGCTTAGGGGCAGGGAGGGCAGATACGCAGTATTTT. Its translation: CASSLGAGRADTQYF. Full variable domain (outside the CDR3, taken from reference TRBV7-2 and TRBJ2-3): GAGVSQSPSNKVTEKGKDVELRCDPISGHTALYWYRQSLGQGLEFLIYFQGNSAPDKSGLPSDRFSAERTGGSVSTLTIQRTQQEDSAVYLCASSLGAGRADTQYFGPGTRLTVL.

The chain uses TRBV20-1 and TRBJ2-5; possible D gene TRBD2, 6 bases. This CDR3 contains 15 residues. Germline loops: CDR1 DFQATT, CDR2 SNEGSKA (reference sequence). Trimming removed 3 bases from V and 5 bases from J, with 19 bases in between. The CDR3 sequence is CSASTPGRLQETQYF. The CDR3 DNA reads TGCAGTGCTAGCACTCCAGGGAGGTTACAGGAGACCCAGTACTTC.

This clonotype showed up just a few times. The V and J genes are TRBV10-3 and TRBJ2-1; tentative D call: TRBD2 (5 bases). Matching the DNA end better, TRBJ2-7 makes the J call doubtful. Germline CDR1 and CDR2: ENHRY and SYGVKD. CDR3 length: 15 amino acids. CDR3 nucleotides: TGTGCCATCAGTGAGTCGAGAGGGCCCCCCTACGAGCAGTACTTC. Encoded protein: CAISESRGPPYEQYF.

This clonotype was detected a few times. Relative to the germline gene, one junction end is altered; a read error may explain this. The CDR3 here is CSVRTSGTYGQYF. For the CDR3, the DNA is TGCAGCGTTAGGACTAGCGGGACCTACGGGCAGTACTTC. This sequence joins TRBV29-1 and TRBJ2-7; 12 bases fit TRBD2. Germline V CDR1 and CDR2: SQVTM, ANQGSEA. CDR3 length equals 13 residues.

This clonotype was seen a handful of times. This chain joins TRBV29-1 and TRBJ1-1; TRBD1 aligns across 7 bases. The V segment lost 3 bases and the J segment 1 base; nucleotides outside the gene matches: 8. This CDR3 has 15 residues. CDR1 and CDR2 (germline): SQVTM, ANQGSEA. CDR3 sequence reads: CSVDPRRQGNTEAFF. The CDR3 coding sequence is TGCAGCGTTGACCCGCGTAGACAGGGGAACACTGAAGCTTTCTTT.

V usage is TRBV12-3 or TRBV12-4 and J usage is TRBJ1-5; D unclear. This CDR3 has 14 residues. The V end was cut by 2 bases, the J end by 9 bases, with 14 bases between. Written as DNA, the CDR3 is TGTGCCAGCAGTTTAATTGCGGTATCAGGGCCCCAGCATTTT. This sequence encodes CASSLIAVSGPQHF.

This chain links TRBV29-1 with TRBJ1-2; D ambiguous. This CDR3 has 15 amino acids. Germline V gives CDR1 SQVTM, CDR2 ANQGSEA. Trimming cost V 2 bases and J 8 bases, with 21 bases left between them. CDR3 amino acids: CSVERGGVATTGYTF. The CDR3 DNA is TGCAGCGTTGAACGGGGTGGGGTCGCCACTACGGGCTACACCTTC.

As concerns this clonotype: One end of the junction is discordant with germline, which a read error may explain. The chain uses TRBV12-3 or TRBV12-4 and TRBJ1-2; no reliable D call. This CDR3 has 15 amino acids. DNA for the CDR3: TGTGCCAGCACTTTAGAGTCAGGAGGTCCCTATGGCTACACCTTC. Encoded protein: CASTLESGGPYGYTF.

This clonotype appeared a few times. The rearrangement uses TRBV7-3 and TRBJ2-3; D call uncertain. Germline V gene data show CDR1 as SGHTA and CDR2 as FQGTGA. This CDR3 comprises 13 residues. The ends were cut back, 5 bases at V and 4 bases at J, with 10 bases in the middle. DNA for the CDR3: TGTGCCAGCAGCCCCCGCGGTGCAGATACGCAGTATTTT. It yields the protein CASSPRGADTQYF. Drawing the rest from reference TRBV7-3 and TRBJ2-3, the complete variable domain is GAGVSQTPSNKVTEKGKYVELRCDPISGHTALYWYRQSLGQGPEFLIYFQGTGAADDSGLPNDRFFAVRPEGSVSTLKIQRTERGDSAVYLCASSPRGADTQYFGPGTRLTVL.